A single sample is the source of the 26 T cell receptor beta chains below, sequenced in a study of cytomegalovirus exposure and HLA in healthy donors. PCR used 60 Vbeta primers and 13 Jbeta primers. The data were produced by immunoSEQ multiplex PCR, yet TCRdb's version contains in-frame clones alone and is incomplete. This table holds roughly 140,000 clones, 60% to 80% found once. Sample: PBMCs. Receptors originate from a male donor in good health and CMV-seronegative.

The chain uses TRBV4-2 and TRBJ2-2; the match to TRBD2 covers 9 bases. Germline values: CDR1 LGHNA, CDR2 YNFKEQ. V dropped 4 bases and J dropped 0; count of bases not matched to a gene: 9. This CDR3 contains 18 residues. CDR3 coding DNA: TGTGCCAGCAGCCGCGAGGTGGCTAGCGGGACGAACACCGGGGAGCTGTTTTTT. As protein: CASSREVASGTNTGELFF.

This clone was observed a handful of times. The CDR3 DNA sequence: TGCGCCTCTTCCGTAGGGGGCGCGGGAGAGACCCAGTACTTC. Protein product: CASSVGGAGETQYF. This rearrangement joins TRBV5-1 to TRBJ2-5; 7 nucleotides match TRBD1. Germline CDR1 and CDR2: SGHRS and YFSETQ. V was pared by 10 bases and J by 4 bases, with 13 bases of the junction left unmatched. The CDR3 spans 14 residues.

The gene calls are TRBV30 and TRBJ2-5; the match to TRBD1 covers 10 bases. The J call may be faulty, since TRBJ2-7 better matches the DNA end. Germline assignment: CDR1 GTSNPN and CDR2 SVGIG (reference sequence). The CDR3 spans 13 residues. The CDR3 reads CAWGTGATYEQYF. Here the CDR3 DNA reads TGTGCCTGGGGGACAGGGGCTACCTACGAGCAGTACTTC.

This clone has a handful of counts. V is TRBV25-1 and J is TRBJ2-7; D is possibly TRBD1 (6 bases). This CDR3 has 14 amino acids. V was clipped by 2 bases and J by 5 bases, with 13 bases between them. Germline CDR1 MGHDK, CDR2 SYGVNS. The CDR3 nucleotides read TGTGCCAGCAGTGAAGGGGGCGAGATCGACGAGCAGTACTTC. This codes for CASSEGGEIDEQYF.

The chain joins TRBV6-4 to TRBJ2-1; tentatively, D is TRBD2 (5 bases). V was cut by 3 bases and J by 5 bases, with 5 bases left in between. The CDR3 spans 12 residues. Germline V gene sequence: CDR1 MRHNA, CDR2 SNTAGT. The CDR3 DNA reads TGTGCCAGCAGTGAGAGGGACAATGAGCAGTTCTTC. It codes for CASSERDNEQFF.

This chain links TRBV29-1 with TRBJ2-1; 8 bases map to TRBD2. V lost 6 bases to trimming and J lost 5 bases; unmatched junction nucleotides: 15. The CDR3 is 16 residues long. The germline V gene has CDR1 SQVTM and CDR2 ANQGSEA. The DNA of the CDR3 is TGCAGCGTCGCCCCTCTCAGCGGGAGTAGTCACAATGAGCAGTTCTTC. Translation gives CSVAPLSGSSHNEQFF.

The gene calls are TRBV11-3 and TRBJ1-1; D might be TRBD1 (5 bases). Germline values: CDR1 SGHNT, CDR2 YENEEA. The V end lost 1 base, the J end lost 3 bases, and 12 bases lay between the germline ends. The length of the CDR3 is 15 residues. CDR3 DNA sequence: TGTGCCAGCAGCTTAGGGGAGGGGCGGGACACTGAAGCTTTCTTT. This translates into CASSLGEGRDTEAFF.

This clone was counted between two and nine times. This same CDR3 is encoded by further DNA sequences in the sample. The chain recombines TRBV5-4 with TRBJ2-5; 7 bases agree with TRBD1. Germline V lookup: CDR1 SGHNT, CDR2 YYREEE (reference sequence). V trimming: 2 bases; J trimming: 1 base; junction bases outside the gene matches: 2. The CDR3 is 14 amino acids. The CDR3 reads CASSLRDSQETQYF. The CDR3 nucleotides are TGTGCCAGCAGCTTAAGGGACAGCCAAGAGACCCAGTACTTC.

The chain carries TRBV5-1 and TRBJ2-1, with TRBD2 identical over 13 bases. The CDR3 runs 16 residues. The J segment lost 10 bases and the V segment lost 7 bases, leaving 14 bases of the junction unmatched. Looked up from germline, CDR1 is SGHRS and CDR2 is YFSETQ. CDR3 bases: TGCGCCAGCTCAATCGGACTAGCGGGGGTAGCATACGAGCAGTTCTTC. Its translation is CASSIGLAGVAYEQFF.

V usage is TRBV5-1 and J usage is TRBJ1-2, with no clear D. The CDR3 runs 13 residues. The ends were cut back, 1 base at V and 0 bases at J, with 4 bases in the middle. Per germline, CDR1 SGHRS and CDR2 YFSETQ. The CDR3 region has the DNA TGCGCCAGCAGCTTGACGGCTAACTATGGCTACACCTTC. Its protein product is CASSLTANYGYTF. Together with reference TRBV5-1 and TRBJ1-2, the CDR3 gives the full variable domain: KAGVTQTPRYLIKTRGQQVTLSCSPISGHRSVSWYQQTPGQGLQFLFEYFSETQRNKGNFPGRFSGRQFSNSRSEMNVSTLELGDSALYLCASSLTANYGYTFGSGTRLTVV.

The rearrangement links TRBV6-5 to TRBJ2-7, with D possibly matching TRBD2 (6 bases). Germline CDR1 is MNHEY and CDR2 is SVGAGI. The CDR3 length is 13 residues. The V end lost 4 bases, the J end lost 3 bases, and 10 bases lay between the germline ends. CDR3 nucleotides: TGTGCCAGCAGTTCTCGGGGGAGCTACGAGCAGTACTTC. Residues: CASSSRGSYEQYF.

The chain has TRBV21-1 and TRBJ1-2; TRBD1 reflects the table's D call only, with no check against the DNA. TRBV21-1 is deemed a pseudogene. The CDR3 sequence is 15 residues long. The CDR3 is CASSKEVQGASGYTF. In DNA form, the CDR3 reads TGTGCCAGCAGCAAAGAGGTTCAGGGGGCAAGTGGCTACACCTTC.

J is TRBJ2-2 and V is TRBV23-1; D gene unclear. TRBV23-1 has ORF status, its function being uncertain. Trimming took off 7 bases at V and 4 bases at J, with 7 bases between the two ends. The CDR3 loop spans 12 amino acids. The DNA for the CDR3 is TGCGCCAGCACCTCGGGCACCGGGGAGCTGTTTTTT. It codes for CASTSGTGELFF.

This clone was counted once. The rearrangement uses TRBV15 and TRBJ1-1, with D possibly being TRBD1 (5 bases). The V gene lost 4 bases and the J gene lost 1 base, with 7 bases spanning the gap. Germline assignment: CDR1 LNHNV and CDR2 YYDKDF (reference sequence). This CDR3 contains 13 residues. CDR3 in DNA: TGTGCCACCAGCACTGACAGGAACACTGAAGCTTTCTTT. This codes for CATSTDRNTEAFF.

The chain combines TRBV5-1 with TRBJ2-5; D is unclear. The length of the CDR3 is 15 residues. Trimming removed 3 bases from V and 4 bases from J, with 16 bases in between. Germline loops: CDR1 SGHRS, CDR2 YFSETQ. CDR3 sequence reads: CASSSMPPGGETQYF. The CDR3, as DNA: TGCGCCAGCAGCTCGATGCCCCCGGGTGGAGAGACCCAGTACTTC. Variable domain in full (rest from reference TRBV5-1 and TRBJ2-5): KAGVTQTPRYLIKTRGQQVTLSCSPISGHRSVSWYQQTPGQGLQFLFEYFSETQRNKGNFPGRFSGRQFSNSRSEMNVSTLELGDSALYLCASSSMPPGGETQYFGPGTRLLVL.

V gene TRBV5-6 combines with J gene TRBJ1-2, with D maybe TRBD1 (6 bases). Germline V lookup: CDR1 SGHDT, CDR2 YYEEEE. V was clipped by 7 bases and J by 4 bases, with 14 bases between them. The CDR3 loop spans 13 amino acids. The CDR3 sequence: CASGPGTSYGYTF. DNA for the CDR3: TGTGCCAGCGGCCCCGGGACATCCTATGGCTACACCTTC.

This clone was seen a handful of times. This chain connects TRBV11-2 to TRBJ1-2; D is uncertain. The CDR3 is 15 residues long. Trimming removed 1 base from V and 5 bases from J, with 14 bases in between. CDR1 is SGHAT and CDR2 is FQNNGV in the germline V gene. The CDR3 loop reads CASSLGGVTPYGYTF. CDR3 in DNA: TGTGCCAGCAGCTTAGGCGGAGTAACACCTTATGGCTACACCTTC.

The V call is TRBV7-6, the J call TRBJ2-1, with unresolved D. Germline CDR1 SGHVS, CDR2 FNYEAQ. V lost 6 bases to trimming and J lost 0 bases, with 12 bases between them. CDR3 length equals 15 residues. CDR3 DNA: TGTGCCAGCAGTTACGACTGGAGCTCCTACAATGAGCAGTTCTTC. It specifies CASSYDWSSYNEQFF.

In DNA, the CDR3 is TGCGCCAGCAGTGAGTCCAGGGTTAGCAATCAGCCCCAGCATTTT. It translates to CASSESRVSNQPQHF. The rearrangement links TRBV10-2 to TRBJ1-5; possible D gene TRBD1, 5 bases. Trimming shortened V by 0 bases and J by 0 bases, and 6 bases separated the two germline ends. The CDR3 consists of 15 residues. Per germline, CDR1 WSHSY and CDR2 SAAADI.

The table lists this clone with a few counts. This chain uses TRBV6-5 with TRBJ2-7; TRBD2 matches at 8 bases. V was clipped by 7 bases and J by 4 bases; unmatched bases: 12. Germline lookup yields CDR1 MNHEY and CDR2 SVGAGI. The CDR3 contains 15 residues. The CDR3 coding sequence is TGTGCCAGCAAGACCCACCTAGCGGGCCCGTACGAGCAGTACTTC. Residues: CASKTHLAGPYEQYF.

The chain couples TRBV4-1 to TRBJ1-1, with a possible D match to TRBD1 (6 bases). The V gene lost 0 bases and the J gene lost 0 bases, with 11 bases spanning the gap. This CDR3 contains 16 residues. In germline, CDR1 is MGHRA, CDR2 YSYEKL. CDR3 amino acids: CASSQDPDRMNTEAFF. The DNA for the CDR3 is TGCGCCAGCAGCCAAGATCCTGACAGGATGAACACTGAAGCTTTCTTT.

The chain couples TRBV5-1 to TRBJ1-2; D unresolved. CDR1 is SGHRS and CDR2 is YFSETQ in the germline V gene. The V end lost 0 bases, the J end lost 3 bases, and 6 bases lay between the germline ends. The CDR3 runs to 13 residues. The CDR3 sequence: CASSLDTYYGYTF. The DNA of the CDR3 is TGCGCCAGCAGCTTGGACACATACTATGGCTACACCTTC.

The CDR3 sequence: CAWTSQGLGGNQPQHF. In DNA form, the CDR3 reads TGTGCCTGGACCTCACAGGGTCTTGGGGGCAATCAGCCCCAGCATTTT. This rearrangement joins TRBV30 to TRBJ1-5; D may be TRBD1 (6 bases). V lost 4 bases to trimming and J lost 2 bases, with 18 bases between them. The CDR3 extends over 16 amino acids. From germline, CDR1 is GTSNPN and CDR2 SVGIG (reference sequence).

V and J are TRBV7-7 and TRBJ2-7, with 10 bases matching TRBD1. The V and J ends lost 4 bases and 6 bases, in that order; junction bases with no gene match: 3. Germline values: CDR1 SSHAT, CDR2 FNYEAQ (reference sequence). CDR3 size: 13 residues. The CDR3 DNA sequence: TGTGCCAGCAGCTCCCGGACAGGGGGCGAGCAGTACTTC. Its translation is CASSSRTGGEQYF.

The V and J genes are TRBV2 and TRBJ2-5; D not certain. Germline CDR1 and CDR2: SNHLY and FYNNEI. The CDR3 is 13 residues long. Trimming left V 9 bases short and J 11 bases short, with 22 bases between. In DNA, the CDR3 is TGTGCCAGTGGGTTGAACCCTCGCTCGGAGCAGTACTTC. Amino acids: CASGLNPRSEQYF. The full variable domain, its missing parts supplied by reference TRBV2 and TRBJ2-5, is EPEVTQTPSHQVTQMGQEVILRCVPISNHLYFYWYRQILGQKVEFLVSFYNNEISEKSEIFDDQFSVERPDGSNFTLKIRSTKLEDSAMYFCASGLNPRSEQYFGPGTRLLVL.

V and J are TRBV25-1 and TRBJ2-1; 9 bases map to TRBD1. Germline loops: CDR1 MGHDK, CDR2 SYGVNS. The CDR3 covers 14 residues. V dropped 6 bases and J dropped 5; count of bases not matched to a gene: 5. The CDR3 bases are TGTGCCAGCAGCCGGACAGGGGATAACAATGAGCAGTTCTTC. It yields the protein CASSRTGDNNEQFF. The full variable domain, completed using reference TRBV25-1 and TRBJ2-1, is EADIYQTPRYLVIGTGKKITLECSQTMGHDKMYWYQQDPGMELHLIHYSYGVNSTEKGDLSSESTVSRIRTEHFPLTLESARPSHTSQYLCASSRTGDNNEQFFGPGTRLTVL.